Described below is a single T cell receptor (beta chain) sequence and its context. This clone's antigen is unknown. Base qualities are missing; no much larger clone stands one base away. The method was RT-PCR. The sequencing machine was a NextSeq 550. TCRdb took the public reads, trimmed them with fastp at Q25, ran MiXCR for clone calling and kept in-frame beta chains. Identical CDR3 proteins give one entry, which carries the most common genes and DNA. The sample has about 960,000 distinct CDR3 sequences on record, about a sixth of them singletons. Of the sample, approximately 5.9% is held by the ten largest clones. CDR1 and CDR2, per the germline V gene, are SGHTA and FQGNSA. Germline trimming: 5 bases from V, 3 bases from J; junction bases outside gene matches: 4. The CDR3 runs 14 amino acids, cysteine and phenylalanine included. The only DNA kept is the CDR3, 42 bases in frame from the first base.

This specimen comes from a study of patients and donors after allogeneic stem cell transplantation (TCRdb year 2020). The rearranged chain carries TRBV7-2 and TRBJ1-1, with TRBD1 identical over 9 junction bases. The sequence came from a human donor who was either an allogeneic HSCT recipient or a stem cell or donor lymphocyte infusion donor (not recorded which). It is not recorded whose cells these are; they may come from a transplant donor. Material for sequencing was blood, either unsorted or a sorted T cell fraction (not recorded which). The CDR3 protein: CASSRDRAHTEAFF. The DNA sequence follows: TGTGCCAGCAGCAGGGACAGGGCCCACACTGAAGCTTTCTTT.